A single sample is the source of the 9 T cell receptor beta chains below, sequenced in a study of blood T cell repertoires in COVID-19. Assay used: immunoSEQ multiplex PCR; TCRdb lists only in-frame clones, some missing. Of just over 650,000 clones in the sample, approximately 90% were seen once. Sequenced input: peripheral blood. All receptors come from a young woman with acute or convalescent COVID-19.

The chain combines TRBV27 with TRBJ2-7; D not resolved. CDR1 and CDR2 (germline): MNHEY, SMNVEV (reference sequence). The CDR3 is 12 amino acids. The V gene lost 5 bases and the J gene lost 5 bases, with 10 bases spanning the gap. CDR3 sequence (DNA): TGTGCCAGCAGTCCCCCCTCTCACGAGCAGTACTTC. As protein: CASSPPSHEQYF.

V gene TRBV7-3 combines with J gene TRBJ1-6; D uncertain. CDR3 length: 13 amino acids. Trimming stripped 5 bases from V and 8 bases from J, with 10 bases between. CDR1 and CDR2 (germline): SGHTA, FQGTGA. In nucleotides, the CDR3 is TGTGCCAGCAGCCTGAACAGCCATTCACCCCTCCACTTT. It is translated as CASSLNSHSPLHF.

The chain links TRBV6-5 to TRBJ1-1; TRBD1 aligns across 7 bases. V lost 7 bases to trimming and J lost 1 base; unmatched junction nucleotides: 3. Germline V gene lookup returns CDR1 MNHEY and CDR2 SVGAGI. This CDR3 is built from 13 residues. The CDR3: CASTWDRNTEAFF. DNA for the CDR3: TGTGCCAGCACCTGGGACAGGAACACTGAAGCTTTCTTT.

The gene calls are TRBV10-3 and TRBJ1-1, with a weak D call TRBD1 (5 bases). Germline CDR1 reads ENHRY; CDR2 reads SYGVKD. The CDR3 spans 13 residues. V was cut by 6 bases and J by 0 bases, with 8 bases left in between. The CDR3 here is CAISLGLNTEAFF. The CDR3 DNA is TGTGCCATCAGCCTGGGGCTGAACACTGAAGCTTTCTTT.

CDR3 DNA: TGTGCCAGCAGTTCCTTTGGGACAGGCCGTAATTCACCCCTCCACTTT. Its translation: CASSSFGTGRNSPLHF. V gene TRBV27 combines with J gene TRBJ1-6; 8 nucleotides align to TRBD1. Germline CDR1 and CDR2: MNHEY and SMNVEV (reference sequence). Unmatched junction bases numbered 8, after V lost 4 bases and J lost 6 bases. The CDR3 is made up of 16 amino acids.

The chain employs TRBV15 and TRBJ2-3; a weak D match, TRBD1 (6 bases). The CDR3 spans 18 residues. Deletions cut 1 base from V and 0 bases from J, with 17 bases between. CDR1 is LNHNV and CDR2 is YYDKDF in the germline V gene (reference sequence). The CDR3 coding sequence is TGTGCCACCAGCAGAGCTAATTCGGACAGTTATAGCACAGATACGCAGTATTTT. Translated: CATSRANSDSYSTDTQYF.

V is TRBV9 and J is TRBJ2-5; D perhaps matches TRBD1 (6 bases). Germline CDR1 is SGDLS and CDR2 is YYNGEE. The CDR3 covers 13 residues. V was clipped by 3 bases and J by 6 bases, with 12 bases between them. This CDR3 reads CASSEQGIQTQYF. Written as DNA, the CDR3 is TGTGCCAGCAGCGAACAGGGTATACAGACCCAGTACTTC.

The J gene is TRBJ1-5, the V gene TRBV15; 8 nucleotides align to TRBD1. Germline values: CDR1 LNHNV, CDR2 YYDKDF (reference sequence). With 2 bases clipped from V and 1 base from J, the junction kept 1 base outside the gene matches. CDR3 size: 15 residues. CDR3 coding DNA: TGTGCCACCAGCAGAAACAGGGGGAGCAATCAGCCCCAGCATTTT. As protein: CATSRNRGSNQPQHF. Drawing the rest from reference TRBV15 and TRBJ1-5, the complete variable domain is DAMVIQNPRYQVTQFGKPVTLSCSQTLNHNVMYWYQQKSSQAPKLLFHYYDKDFNNEADTPDNFQSRRPNTSFCFLDIRSPGLGDTAMYLCATSRNRGSNQPQHFGDGTRLSIL.

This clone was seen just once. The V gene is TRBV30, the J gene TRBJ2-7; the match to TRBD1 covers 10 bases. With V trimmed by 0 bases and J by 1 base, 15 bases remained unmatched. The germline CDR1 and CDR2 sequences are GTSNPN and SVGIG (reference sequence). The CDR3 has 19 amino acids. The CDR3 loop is CAWSVRPGGDRGRSYEQYF. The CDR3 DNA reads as TGTGCCTGGAGTGTTCGCCCAGGTGGGGACAGGGGAAGGTCCTACGAGCAGTACTTC.